One sample yielded the 11 T cell receptor beta chains listed below, sequenced in a study of cytomegalovirus exposure and HLA in healthy donors. A multiplex PCR was run with 60 Vbeta primers and 13 Jbeta primers. Here immunoSEQ multiplex PCR was the method, and the copy in TCRdb shows in-frame clones only, minus some. The profile shows 100,000 to 150,000 clones, around three quarters of them singletons. Sequenced: PBMCs. All receptors derive from a woman between 45 and 65 years old in good health and CMV-seronegative.

This chain joins TRBV19 and TRBJ2-2; D possibly corresponds to TRBD1 (5 bases). The CDR3 contains 13 residues. From germline, CDR1 is LNHDA and CDR2 SQIVND (reference sequence). V was cut by 6 bases and J by 1 base, with 6 bases left in between. In DNA, the CDR3 is TGTGCCAGTAGACAGGAGAACACCGGGGAGCTGTTTTTT. Its protein is CASRQENTGELFF.

The gene calls are TRBV28 and TRBJ2-7, with 8 bases matching TRBD2. The V and J ends lost 6 bases and 4 bases, in that order; junction bases with no gene match: 11. CDR1 MDHEN and CDR2 SYDVKM come from the germline V gene. The CDR3 loop spans 15 amino acids. This CDR3 is CASRLGGGPSYEQYF. DNA for the CDR3: TGTGCCAGCAGGCTAGGCGGGGGGCCCTCATACGAGCAGTACTTC.

The chain has TRBV30 and TRBJ2-5, with 10 positions matching TRBD2. V trimming: 2 bases; J trimming: 5 bases; junction bases outside the gene matches: 5. Germline lookup yields CDR1 GTSNPN and CDR2 SVGIG (reference sequence). CDR3 length: 14 residues. CDR3 loop: CAWSSGLARETQYF. The CDR3, as DNA: TGTGCCTGGAGTTCGGGACTAGCGAGGGAGACCCAGTACTTC.

V is TRBV19 and J is TRBJ1-2; unclear D gene. Germline CDR1 LNHDA, CDR2 SQIVND (reference sequence). CDR3 length: 14 amino acids. V lost 5 bases and J lost 2, with 12 bases in between. The CDR3 spells CASSLSDSNYGYTF. CDR3 coding DNA: TGTGCCAGTAGTCTTTCAGACTCAAACTATGGCTACACCTTC.

V and J are TRBV5-1 and TRBJ2-2; D ambiguous. V lost 2 bases and J lost 2, with 7 bases in between. In germline, CDR1 is SGHRS, CDR2 YFSETQ. This CDR3 has 14 amino acids. The CDR3 loop reads CASSLNGNTGELFF. The CDR3, as DNA: TGCGCCAGCAGCTTAAACGGTAACACCGGGGAGCTGTTTTTT. Full variable domain (remainder filled in from reference TRBV5-1 and TRBJ2-2): KAGVTQTPRYLIKTRGQQVTLSCSPISGHRSVSWYQQTPGQGLQFLFEYFSETQRNKGNFPGRFSGRQFSNSRSEMNVSTLELGDSALYLCASSLNGNTGELFFGEGSRLTVL.

Remarks on this clone: The junction differs from germline at one of its ends, possibly a read error. V gene TRBV5-4 combines with J gene TRBJ1-5; D possibly corresponds to TRBD1 (5 bases). This CDR3 is 15 amino acids long. CDR1 SGHNT and CDR2 YYREEE come from the germline V gene (reference sequence). CDR3 bases: TGTGCCAGCAGCGAGCAGGGTACTGGCAATCAGCCCCAGAATTTT. This sequence encodes CASSEQGTGNQPQNF.

This chain's CDR3 is CASGSTWTGGETQYF. DNA for the CDR3: TGTGCTAGTGGTTCGACATGGACAGGAGGGGAGACCCAGTACTTC. The chain is built from TRBV12-5 and TRBJ2-5, with a weak D call TRBD1 (7 bases). Trimming took 4 bases from V and 5 from J, leaving 17 bases between them. CDR3 length: 15 amino acids. The germline V gene encodes CDR1 LGHNT and CDR2 FRNRAP. The whole variable domain, remainder taken from reference TRBV12-5 and TRBJ2-5, is DARVTQTPRHKVTEMGQEVTMRCQPILGHNTVFWYRQTMMQGLELLAYFRNRAPLDDSGMPKDRFSAEMPDATLATLKIQPSEPRDSAVYFCASGSTWTGGETQYFGPGTRLLVL.

V gene TRBV5-1 combines with J gene TRBJ2-1, with 9 bases lining up with TRBD2. The CDR3 runs to 13 residues. The germline V gene has CDR1 SGHRS and CDR2 YFSETQ. V lost 4 bases, J lost 9 bases, and 5 bases stayed unmatched. DNA for the CDR3: TGCGCCAGCAGCATGGGACTAGCCTTTGAGCAGTTCTTC. It translates to CASSMGLAFEQFF.

This clone was observed a few times. The chain has TRBV9 and TRBJ1-2; a weak D match, TRBD1 (6 bases). The CDR3 is 14 residues long. V was shortened by 0 bases and J by 7 bases, with 13 bases between the two germline ends. Germline loops: CDR1 SGDLS, CDR2 YYNGEE. CDR3 nucleotide sequence: TGTGCCAGCAGCGTAGGGGGGCCGGCGGGTGGCTACACCTTC. This codes for CASSVGGPAGGYTF. The full variable domain, in which reference TRBV9 and TRBJ1-2 provide the parts outside the CDR3, is DSGVTQTPKHLITATGQRVTLRCSPRSGDLSVYWYQQSLDQGLQFLIQYYNGEERAKGNILERFSAQQFPDLHSELNLSSLELGDSALYFCASSVGGPAGGYTFGSGTRLTVV.

CDR3 bases: TGTGCCAGCAGCCTTCCGGGGAGGAGCGAGCAGTACTTC. As protein: CASSLPGRSEQYF. The chain recombines TRBV13 with TRBJ2-7; tentatively, D is TRBD2 (6 bases). The CDR3 runs to 13 residues. V was shortened by 5 bases and J by 6 bases, with 14 bases between the two germline ends. Germline CDR1 PRHDT, CDR2 FYEKMQ (reference sequence).

This clone was observed a few times. V usage is TRBV2 and J usage is TRBJ2-7; 7 nucleotides line up with TRBD1. Trimming cost V 1 base and J 2 bases; bases outside gene matches: 8. The CDR3 sequence is 16 residues long. Germline CDR1 reads SNHLY; CDR2 reads FYNNEI. In DNA form, the CDR3 reads TGTGCCAGCAGTGAAGGAAGGACAGGATACGCCTACGAGCAGTACGTC. Its protein product is CASSEGRTGYAYEQYV.